These T cell receptor beta chains were read from a single sample in a study of response to subunit inactivated influenza vaccine. MiXCR was run by TCRdb on the RT-PCR reads, yielding one entry per CDR3 protein. The data contain 530,000 or so distinct CDR3 sequences, around 11% of them singletons. The input for sequencing was PBMCs from blood, taken on the day of vaccination. The receptors stem from a man aged 45-65 years who received an inactivated influenza vaccine. The CDR3 runs from the conserved cysteine through the conserved F or W. Fields, in order: J gene, D gene, clone size, V gene, CDR3 protein, CDR3 DNA. A D gene is named only where the DNA matches it firmly. Clone size is stated in some rows and not others, as once, few, many or a class when expanded.

J gene: TRBJ2-6
D gene: TRBD1
clone size: NA
V gene: TRBV5-1
CDR3 protein: CASSPGTGGSGANVLTF
CDR3 DNA: TGCGCCAGCAGCCCCGGGACAGGGGGCTCTGGGGCCAACGTCCTGACTTTC

J gene: TRBJ1-6
D gene: TRBD1
clone size: NA
V gene: TRBV28
CDR3 protein: CASSPTQTGTGSPLHF
CDR3 DNA: TGTGCCAGCAGTCCGACCCAGACAGGGACCGGTTCACCCCTCCACTTT

J gene: TRBJ1-5
D gene: TRBD1
clone size: NA
V gene: TRBV4-3
CDR3 protein: CASSLDRGKAQPQHF
CDR3 DNA: TGCGCCAGCAGCTTGGACAGGGGAAAAGCTCAGCCCCAGCATTTT

J gene: TRBJ2-7
D gene: NA
clone size: NA
V gene: TRBV21-1
CDR3 protein: CASRGLAGGPSREQYF
CDR3 DNA: TGTGCCAGCAGGGGACTAGCGGGAGGGCCGAGTCGGGAGCAGTACTTC

J gene: TRBJ2-2
D gene: TRBD1
clone size: NA
V gene: TRBV20-1
CDR3 protein: CSAISGGLTGELFF
CDR3 DNA: TGCAGTGCCATCTCAGGGGGCCTCACCGGGGAGCTGTTTTTT

J gene: TRBJ2-7
D gene: NA
clone size: once
V gene: TRBV20-1
CDR3 protein: CSSPGRSSYEQYF
CDR3 DNA: TGCAGTAGCCCGGGCCGAAGCTCCTACGAGCAGTACTTC

J gene: TRBJ1-6
D gene: NA
clone size: NA
V gene: TRBV20-1
CDR3 protein: CSARSGRSQMNSPLHF
CDR3 DNA: TGCAGTGCTAGGTCGGGGAGATCACAGATGAATTCACCCCTCCACTTT

J gene: TRBJ1-6
D gene: TRBD1
clone size: NA
V gene: TRBV3-1
CDR3 protein: CASSQAGQIYNSPLHF
CDR3 DNA: TGTGCCAGCAGCCAAGCGGGACAGATCTATAATTCACCCCTCCACTTT

J gene: TRBJ2-7
D gene: NA
clone size: few
V gene: TRBV5-1
CDR3 protein: CASSLAANGEQYF
CDR3 DNA: TGCGCCAGCAGCTTGGCCGCCAATGGCGAGCAGTACTTC

J gene: TRBJ2-7
D gene: NA
clone size: NA
V gene: TRBV27
CDR3 protein: CASKPRDASYEQYF
CDR3 DNA: TGTGCCAGCAAACCCCGGGACGCTTCCTACGAGCAGTACTTC

J gene: TRBJ2-1
D gene: NA
clone size: NA
V gene: TRBV21-1
CDR3 protein: CASSRTRRSYNEQFF
CDR3 DNA: TGTGCCAGCAGCCGGACTAGAAGGTCCTACAATGAGCAGTTCTTC

J gene: TRBJ1-4
D gene: NA
clone size: many
V gene: TRBV4-2
CDR3 protein: CASSQERAGANEKLFF
CDR3 DNA: TGTGCCAGCAGCCAAGAAAGGGCGGGTGCTAATGAAAAACTGTTTTTT

J gene: TRBJ1-4
D gene: NA
clone size: NA
V gene: TRBV7-9
CDR3 protein: CASSRGQNEKLFF
CDR3 DNA: TGTGCCAGCAGCCGTGGACAGAATGAAAAACTGTTTTTT

J gene: TRBJ2-6
D gene: NA
clone size: few
V gene: TRBV7-9
CDR3 protein: CAMSGSGANVLTF
CDR3 DNA: TGTGCCATGTCAGGCTCTGGGGCCAACGTCCTGACTTTC

J gene: TRBJ2-7
D gene: NA
clone size: few
V gene: TRBV5-8
CDR3 protein: CASSLSRRASYEQYF
CDR3 DNA: TGTGCCAGCAGCTTGTCGCGCAGAGCCTCCTACGAGCAGTACTTC

J gene: TRBJ1-4
D gene: NA
clone size: NA
V gene: TRBV21-1
CDR3 protein: CASSPLGTVKNEKLFF
CDR3 DNA: TGTGCCAGCAGCCCCCTGGGGACAGTGAAGAATGAAAAACTGTTTTTT

J gene: TRBJ2-2
D gene: NA
clone size: few
V gene: TRBV5-1
CDR3 protein: CASSMGTGELFF
CDR3 DNA: TGCGCCAGCAGTATGGGCACCGGGGAGCTGTTTTTT

J gene: TRBJ2-7
D gene: TRBD1
clone size: NA
V gene: TRBV20-1
CDR3 protein: CSATPQGAIYEQYF
CDR3 DNA: TGCAGTGCCACCCCCCAGGGGGCGATCTACGAGCAGTACTTC

J gene: TRBJ2-4
D gene: NA
clone size: many
V gene: TRBV20-1
CDR3 protein: CSAREDSLAKNIQYF
CDR3 DNA: TGCAGTGCTAGAGAGGACAGTCTAGCCAAAAACATTCAGTACTTC

J gene: TRBJ2-1
D gene: TRBD1
clone size: few
V gene: TRBV28
CDR3 protein: CASRPSGTGPYNEQFF
CDR3 DNA: TGTGCCAGCAGGCCCTCCGGGACAGGGCCTTACAATGAGCAGTTCTTC

J gene: TRBJ2-7
D gene: TRBD2
clone size: NA
V gene: TRBV5-1
CDR3 protein: CASGGGKASYEQYF
CDR3 DNA: TGCGCCAGCGGCGGGGGAAAGGCCTCCTACGAGCAGTACTTC

J gene: TRBJ2-1
D gene: NA
clone size: NA
V gene: TRBV19
CDR3 protein: CASSISWSNEQFF
CDR3 DNA: TGTGCCAGTAGTATTAGTTGGTCCAATGAGCAGTTCTTC

J gene: TRBJ2-1
D gene: TRBD2
clone size: few
V gene: TRBV20-1
CDR3 protein: CSARDRVVSGRAIDEQFF
CDR3 DNA: TGCAGTGCTAGAGATAGGGTTGTTAGCGGGAGAGCGATAGATGAGCAGTTCTTC

J gene: TRBJ1-6
D gene: NA
clone size: few
V gene: TRBV30
CDR3 protein: CAWSTTGLYNSPLHF
CDR3 DNA: TGTGCCTGGAGTACGACAGGACTCTATAATTCACCCCTCCACTTT

J gene: TRBJ2-1
D gene: TRBD2
clone size: NA
V gene: TRBV11-2
CDR3 protein: CASSSPPGGDFGEQFF
CDR3 DNA: TGTGCCAGCAGCTCTCCCCCGGGAGGTGATTTCGGTGAGCAGTTCTTC

J gene: TRBJ2-3
D gene: NA
clone size: many
V gene: TRBV24-1
CDR3 protein: CATSAVGLSTDTQYF
CDR3 DNA: TGTGCCACCAGTGCGGTGGGGCTCAGCACAGATACGCAGTATTTT

J gene: TRBJ1-6
D gene: TRBD1
clone size: NA
V gene: TRBV5-1
CDR3 protein: CASSRGTGWIVSPLHF
CDR3 DNA: TGCGCCAGCAGCCGCGGGACAGGGTGGATTGTTTCACCCCTCCACTTT

J gene: TRBJ1-2
D gene: NA
clone size: NA
V gene: TRBV20-1
CDR3 protein: CSARDAQQIYGYTF
CDR3 DNA: TGCAGTGCTAGAGATGCACAACAGATCTATGGCTACACCTTC

J gene: TRBJ2-1
D gene: NA
clone size: once
V gene: TRBV24-1
CDR3 protein: CATSDYLGGYDEQFF
CDR3 DNA: TGTGCCACCAGTGATTACCTGGGGGGTTACGATGAGCAGTTCTTC

J gene: TRBJ1-5
D gene: NA
clone size: few
V gene: TRBV12-3/TRBV12-4
CDR3 protein: CASTSTRSQPQHF
CDR3 DNA: TGTGCCAGCACCTCAACACGGAGTCAGCCCCAGCATTTT

J gene: TRBJ1-5
D gene: NA
clone size: many
V gene: TRBV20-1
CDR3 protein: CSASFHISNQPQHF
CDR3 DNA: TGCAGTGCTAGTTTCCACATTAGCAATCAGCCCCAGCATTTT

J gene: TRBJ2-3
D gene: NA
clone size: many
V gene: TRBV7-9
CDR3 protein: CASRITDTQYF
CDR3 DNA: TGTGCCAGCAGGATCACAGATACGCAGTATTTT